Listed below are T cell receptor beta chains from one sample, sequenced in a study of early T cells in non-severe SARS-CoV-2 infection. One entry per CDR3 protein, called by TCRdb with MiXCR from the 5' RACE reads. This table has about 42,000 distinct CDR3 sequences, around 7% appearing once. Sequenced: whole blood. The receptor source for this set is an adult who was a healthcare worker with PCR-confirmed SARS-CoV-2 infection or an uninfected control (not recorded which). The CDR3 runs from the conserved cysteine through the conserved F or W. D genes are given only for firm matches. Some rows have no size entry. The others give once, few or many, or a class for an expanded clone.

J: TRBJ2-5
length: 16
V: TRBV7-9
size: few
D: TRBD1
CDR3: CASSFGGQGSGETQYF
DNA: TGTGCCAGCAGCTTCGGAGGACAGGGGTCCGGAGAGACCCAGTACTTC

J: TRBJ2-7
length: 16
V: TRBV10-3
size: few
D: TRBD1
CDR3: CAISPVDRVSSYEQYF
DNA: TGTGCCATCAGCCCGGTGGACAGGGTTAGCTCCTACGAGCAGTACTTC

J: TRBJ2-3
length: 15
V: TRBV7-9
size: few
D: NA
CDR3: CASSSGSSSLDTQYF
DNA: TGTGCCAGCAGTTCCGGGTCTTCATCCCTGGATACGCAGTATTTT

J: TRBJ1-4
length: 16
V: TRBV19
size: many
D: NA
CDR3: CASSSPGRSTNEKLFF
DNA: TGTGCCAGTAGTTCGCCGGGAAGGTCAACTAATGAAAAACTGTTTTTT

J: TRBJ1-1
length: 15
V: TRBV18
size: few
D: NA
CDR3: CASSPFRFLNTEAFF
DNA: TGTGCCAGCTCACCATTCAGATTTCTGAACACTGAAGCTTTCTTT

J: TRBJ2-7
length: 14
V: TRBV20-1
size: many
D: TRBD2
CDR3: CSVLTSGGPYEQYF
DNA: TGCAGTGTTTTGACTAGCGGGGGGCCCTACGAGCAGTACTTC

J: TRBJ1-4
length: 16
V: TRBV4-1
size: few
D: NA
CDR3: CASSQDTATLNEKLFF
DNA: TGCGCCAGCAGCCAAGATACGGCCACCTTAAATGAAAAACTGTTTTTT

J: TRBJ1-1
length: 16
V: TRBV7-6
size: many
D: TRBD1
CDR3: CASSLGGAAGGTEAFF
DNA: TGTGCCAGCAGCCTAGGTGGGGCGGCAGGGGGCACTGAAGCTTTCTTT

J: TRBJ1-1
length: 14
V: TRBV6-6
size: NA
D: NA
CDR3: CASSYLGGGTEAFF
DNA: TGTGCCAGCAGTTATTTAGGAGGGGGTACTGAAGCTTTCTTT

J: TRBJ1-5
length: 14
V: TRBV6-2/TRBV6-3
size: few
D: NA
CDR3: CASTPAVSNQPQHF
DNA: TGTGCCAGCACCCCGGCGGTTAGCAATCAGCCCCAGCATTTT

J: TRBJ1-4
length: 16
V: TRBV5-1
size: few
D: NA
CDR3: CASSLAGASTNEKLFF
DNA: TGCGCCAGCAGCTTGGCCGGGGCATCAACTAATGAAAAACTGTTTTTT

J: TRBJ1-2
length: 14
V: TRBV6-2/TRBV6-3
size: few
D: TRBD1
CDR3: CASSDRGQVYGYTF
DNA: TGTGCCAGCAGTGACAGGGGACAAGTCTATGGCTACACCTTC

J: TRBJ2-2
length: 13
V: TRBV5-4
size: many
D: NA
CDR3: CASSFAGNGELFF
DNA: TGTGCCAGCAGCTTCGCGGGGAACGGGGAGCTGTTTTTT

J: TRBJ1-4
length: 10
V: TRBV2
size: NA
D: NA
CDR3: CASTGEKLFF
DNA: TGTGCCAGCACGGGTGAAAAACTGTTTTTT

J: TRBJ2-3
length: 14
V: TRBV24-1
size: NA
D: NA
CDR3: CATSPSGKGDTQYF
DNA: TGTGCCACCAGCCCGTCGGGGAAGGGAGATACGCAGTATTTT

J: TRBJ1-2
length: 13
V: TRBV4-1
size: NA
D: NA
CDR3: CASSLQNNYGYTF
DNA: TGCGCCAGCAGCCTTCAAAATAACTATGGCTACACCTTC

J: TRBJ1-5
length: 16
V: TRBV7-8
size: many
D: NA
CDR3: CASSSRTENYNQPQHF
DNA: TGTGCCAGCAGCTCCAGGACAGAAAACTACAATCAGCCCCAGCATTTT

J: TRBJ1-1
length: 12
V: TRBV7-9
size: many
D: NA
CDR3: CASSLDDTEAFF
DNA: TGTGCCAGCAGCTTAGACGACACTGAAGCTTTCTTT

J: TRBJ2-1
length: 13
V: TRBV7-6
size: once
D: NA
CDR3: CVSSLADSNEQFF
DNA: TGTGTCAGCAGCTTAGCGGACTCCAATGAGCAGTTCTTC

J: TRBJ2-1
length: 15
V: TRBV6-5
size: many
D: TRBD1
CDR3: CASSPTDRGRNEQFF
DNA: TGTGCCAGCAGTCCGACGGACAGGGGTCGTAATGAGCAGTTCTTC

J: TRBJ1-5
length: 14
V: TRBV20-1
size: many
D: NA
CDR3: CSATGAYSNQPQHF
DNA: TGCAGTGCTACCGGGGCTTATAGCAATCAGCCCCAGCATTTT

J: TRBJ2-2
length: 14
V: TRBV6-1
size: few
D: TRBD1
CDR3: CASSTGGWGGELFF
DNA: TGTGCCAGTTCCACAGGGGGCTGGGGCGGGGAGCTGTTTTTT

J: TRBJ1-4
length: 18
V: TRBV6-5
size: few
D: NA
CDR3: CASSYSLDPTAFNEKLFF
DNA: TGTGCCAGCAGTTACTCTCTTGACCCTACCGCCTTTAATGAAAAACTGTTTTTT

J: TRBJ1-3
length: 16
V: TRBV5-1
size: many
D: NA
CDR3: CASSLRGGPPGNTIYF
DNA: TGCGCCAGCAGCTTGAGAGGCGGTCCTCCTGGAAACACCATATATTTT

J: TRBJ1-1
length: 17
V: TRBV9
size: many
D: NA
CDR3: CASSVDPSTGANTEVFF
DNA: TGTGCCAGCAGCGTAGACCCTTCGACAGGAGCGAACACTGAAGTTTTCTTT

J: TRBJ2-3
length: 15
V: TRBV6-2/TRBV6-3
size: few
D: NA
CDR3: CASTWTPSAEDTQYF
DNA: TGTGCCAGCACCTGGACCCCCTCAGCGGAAGATACGCAGTATTTT

J: TRBJ2-4
length: 17
V: TRBV19
size: few
D: TRBD1
CDR3: CASSIGGTGLAKNIQYF
DNA: TGTGCCAGTAGTATTGGAGGGACAGGTCTAGCCAAAAACATTCAGTACTTC

J: TRBJ2-5
length: 13
V: TRBV7-8
size: many
D: NA
CDR3: CASSLAWAETQYF
DNA: TGTGCCAGCAGCTTAGCGTGGGCCGAGACCCAGTACTTC

J: TRBJ2-2
length: 15
V: TRBV13
size: many
D: NA
CDR3: CASSLGAGNTGELFF
DNA: TGTGCCAGCAGCTTAGGAGCCGGGAACACCGGGGAGCTGTTTTTT

J: TRBJ2-1
length: 15
V: TRBV7-8
size: many
D: NA
CDR3: CASSLIGGSYNEQFF
DNA: TGTGCCAGCAGCTTAATCGGGGGCTCCTACAATGAGCAGTTCTTC

J: TRBJ1-1
length: 18
V: TRBV4-3
size: NA
D: TRBD1
CDR3: CASSSQLRQGPPNTEAFF
DNA: TGCGCCAGCAGCAGCCAGCTTCGACAGGGGCCACCGAACACTGAAGCTTTCTTT

J: TRBJ1-2
length: 15
V: TRBV18
size: many
D: TRBD1
CDR3: CASSPGTGANYGYTF
DNA: TGTGCCAGCTCACCCGGGACAGGGGCTAACTATGGCTACACCTTC

J: TRBJ2-2
length: 15
V: TRBV2
size: few
D: TRBD1
CDR3: CASSEVTGEPGELFF
DNA: TGTGCCAGCAGTGAGGTGACAGGGGAACCCGGGGAGCTGTTTTTT

J: TRBJ1-1
length: 16
V: TRBV5-4
size: few
D: NA
CDR3: CASSFPALGGNTEAFF
DNA: TGTGCCAGCAGCTTCCCTGCACTGGGGGGGAACACTGAAGCTTTCTTT

J: TRBJ1-1
length: 13
V: TRBV10-3
size: NA
D: NA
CDR3: CAIIDSPNTEAFF
DNA: TGTGCCATCATCGACAGCCCCAACACTGAAGCTTTCTTT

J: TRBJ1-2
length: 13
V: TRBV12-3/TRBV12-4
size: few
D: NA
CDR3: CASSLITKYGYTF
DNA: TGTGCCAGCAGTTTAATTACTAAATATGGCTACACCTTC

J: TRBJ2-1
length: 16
V: TRBV11-2
size: NA
D: TRBD2
CDR3: CASSLLSSGGYNEQFF
DNA: TGTGCCAGCAGCTTATTATCCAGCGGGGGGTACAATGAGCAGTTCTTC

J: TRBJ2-2
length: 15
V: TRBV14
size: few
D: NA
CDR3: CASSQVDELFGELFF
DNA: TGTGCCAGCAGCCAAGTAGACGAGCTCTTTGGGGAGCTGTTTTTT

J: TRBJ2-7
length: 15
V: TRBV21-1
size: few
D: NA
CDR3: CASYDGRRQGNEQYF
DNA: TGTGCCAGCTATGACGGACGGCGACAGGGGAACGAGCAGTACTTC

J: TRBJ1-1
length: 12
V: TRBV29-1
size: NA
D: NA
CDR3: CSVVWGTTEAFF
DNA: TGCAGCGTTGTGTGGGGGACCACTGAAGCTTTCTTT

J: TRBJ1-2
length: 14
V: TRBV9
size: NA
D: NA
CDR3: CASSVEEGLGGYTF
DNA: TGTGCCAGCAGCGTAGAAGAGGGGCTCGGTGGCTACACCTTC

J: TRBJ1-1
length: 15
V: TRBV6-6
size: few
D: TRBD1
CDR3: CASSYGDREATEAFF
DNA: TGTGCCAGCAGTTACGGGGACAGGGAGGCCACTGAAGCTTTCTTT

J: TRBJ2-5
length: 14
V: TRBV7-9
size: few
D: NA
CDR3: CASSLGREVETQYF
DNA: TGTGCCAGCAGCTTAGGGAGGGAGGTGGAGACCCAGTACTTC

J: TRBJ2-1
length: 16
V: TRBV4-1
size: many
D: NA
CDR3: CASSQDPGADPNEQFF
DNA: TGCGCCAGCAGCCAAGATCCGGGGGCAGATCCCAATGAGCAGTTCTTC

J: TRBJ1-6
length: 16
V: TRBV18
size: few
D: NA
CDR3: CASSHPGLDPNSPLHF
DNA: TGTGCCAGCTCCCACCCGGGACTAGACCCGAATTCACCCCTCCACTTT

J: TRBJ2-2
length: 12
V: TRBV6-1
size: many
D: NA
CDR3: CASTAGTGELFF
DNA: TGTGCCAGCACTGCGGGCACCGGGGAGCTGTTTTTT

J: TRBJ2-3
length: 17
V: TRBV4-1
size: NA
D: TRBD2
CDR3: CASSQGLAGGLADTQYF
DNA: TGCGCCAGCAGCCAGGGACTAGCGGGGGGGCTGGCAGATACGCAGTATTTT

J: TRBJ1-3
length: 15
V: TRBV5-8
size: few
D: NA
CDR3: CASSQLRVSGNTIYF
DNA: TGTGCCAGCAGCCAACTCAGGGTATCGGGAAACACCATATATTTT

J: TRBJ2-7
length: 14
V: TRBV5-1
size: NA
D: NA
CDR3: CASSRGDDPGEQYF
DNA: TGCGCCAGCAGCAGAGGGGACGATCCGGGCGAGCAGTACTTC

J: TRBJ2-5
length: 13
V: TRBV6-1
size: NA
D: TRBD1
CDR3: CASRATGGETQYF
DNA: TGTGCCAGCAGGGCTACAGGGGGAGAGACCCAGTACTTC

J: TRBJ2-3
length: 16
V: TRBV5-4
size: NA
D: TRBD1
CDR3: CASTPSGTGGGDTQYF
DNA: TGTGCCAGCACCCCTTCCGGGACAGGGGGCGGAGATACGCAGTATTTT

J: TRBJ1-1
length: 18
V: TRBV3-2
size: few
D: NA
CDR3: CASSQLKPGQGAGTEAFF
DNA: TGTGCCAGCAGCCAACTCAAACCGGGACAGGGGGCTGGGACTGAAGCTTTCTTT

J: TRBJ2-5
length: 15
V: TRBV7-9
size: NA
D: NA
CDR3: CASSSPGWYQETQYF
DNA: TGTGCCAGCAGCTCCCCGGGGTGGTACCAAGAGACCCAGTACTTC